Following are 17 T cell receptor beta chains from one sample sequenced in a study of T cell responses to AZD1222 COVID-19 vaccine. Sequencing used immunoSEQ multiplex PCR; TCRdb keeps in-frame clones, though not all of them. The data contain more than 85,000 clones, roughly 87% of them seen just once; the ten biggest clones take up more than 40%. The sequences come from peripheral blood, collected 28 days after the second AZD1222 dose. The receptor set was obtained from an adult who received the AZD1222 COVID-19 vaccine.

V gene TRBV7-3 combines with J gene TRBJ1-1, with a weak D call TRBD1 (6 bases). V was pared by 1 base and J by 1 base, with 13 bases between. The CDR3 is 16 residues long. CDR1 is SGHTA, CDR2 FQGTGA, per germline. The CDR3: CASSLRGGQPNTEAFF. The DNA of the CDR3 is TGTGCCAGCAGCTTAAGGGGAGGACAGCCGAACACTGAAGCTTTCTTT.

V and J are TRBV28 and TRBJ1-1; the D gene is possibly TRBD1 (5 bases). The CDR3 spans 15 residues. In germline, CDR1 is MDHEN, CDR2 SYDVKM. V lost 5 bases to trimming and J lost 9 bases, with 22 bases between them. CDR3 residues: CASSPGTQLRKKAFF. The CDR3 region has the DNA TGTGCCAGCAGTCCCGGGACTCAGCTCCGGAAAAAAGCTTTCTTT.

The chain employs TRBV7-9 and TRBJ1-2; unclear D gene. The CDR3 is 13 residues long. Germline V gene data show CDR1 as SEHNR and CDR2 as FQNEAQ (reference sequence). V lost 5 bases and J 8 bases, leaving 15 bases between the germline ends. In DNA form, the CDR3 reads TGTGCCAGCAGCCCCGGACCGACGGGCGGCTACACCTTC. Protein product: CASSPGPTGGYTF.

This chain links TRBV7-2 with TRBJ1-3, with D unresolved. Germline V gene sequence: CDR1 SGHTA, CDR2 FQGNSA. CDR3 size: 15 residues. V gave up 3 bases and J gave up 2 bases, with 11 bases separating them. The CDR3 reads CASSFAPHTGNTIYF. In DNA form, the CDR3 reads TGTGCCAGCAGCTTTGCCCCGCACACTGGAAACACCATATATTTT.

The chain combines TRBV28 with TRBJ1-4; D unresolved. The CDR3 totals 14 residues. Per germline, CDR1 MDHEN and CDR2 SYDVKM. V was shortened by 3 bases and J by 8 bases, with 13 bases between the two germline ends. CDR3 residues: CASSFFRAGEKLFF. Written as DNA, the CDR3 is TGTGCCAGCAGTTTTTTCCGGGCAGGCGAAAAACTGTTTTTT.

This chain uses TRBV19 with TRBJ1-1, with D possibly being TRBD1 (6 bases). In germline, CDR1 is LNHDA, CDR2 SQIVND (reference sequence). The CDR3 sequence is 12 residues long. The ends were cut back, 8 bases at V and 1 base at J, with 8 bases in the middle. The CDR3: CASLQGNTEAFF. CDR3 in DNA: TGTGCCAGTCTACAGGGGAACACTGAAGCTTTCTTT.

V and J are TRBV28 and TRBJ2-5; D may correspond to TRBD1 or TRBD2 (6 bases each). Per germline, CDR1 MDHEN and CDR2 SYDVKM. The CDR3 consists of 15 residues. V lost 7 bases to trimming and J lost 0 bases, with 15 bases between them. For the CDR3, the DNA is TGTGCCAGCAAACCCCTAGGGGGGTACCAAGAGACCCAGTACTTC. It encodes CASKPLGGYQETQYF.

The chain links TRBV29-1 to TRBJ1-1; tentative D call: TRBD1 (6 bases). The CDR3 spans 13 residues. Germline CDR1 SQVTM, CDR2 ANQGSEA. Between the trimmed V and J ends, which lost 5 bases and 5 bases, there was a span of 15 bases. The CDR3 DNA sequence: TGCAGCGTTACAACAGGGCGGGGGACTGAAGCTTTCTTT. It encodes CSVTTGRGTEAFF.

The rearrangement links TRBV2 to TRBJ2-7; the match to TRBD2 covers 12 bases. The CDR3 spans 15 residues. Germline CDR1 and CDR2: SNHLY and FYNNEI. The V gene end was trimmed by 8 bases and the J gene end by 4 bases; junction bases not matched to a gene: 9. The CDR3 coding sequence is TGTGCCAGCCGCCAAGGACTAGCGGGAACTTACGAGCAGTACTTC. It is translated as CASRQGLAGTYEQYF.

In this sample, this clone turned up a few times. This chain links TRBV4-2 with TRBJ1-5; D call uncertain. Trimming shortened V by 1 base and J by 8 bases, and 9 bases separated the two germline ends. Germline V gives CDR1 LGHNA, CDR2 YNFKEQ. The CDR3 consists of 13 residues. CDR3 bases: TGTGCCAGCAGCCAAGTTGAGGCGGAGCCCCAGCATTTT. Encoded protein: CASSQVEAEPQHF.

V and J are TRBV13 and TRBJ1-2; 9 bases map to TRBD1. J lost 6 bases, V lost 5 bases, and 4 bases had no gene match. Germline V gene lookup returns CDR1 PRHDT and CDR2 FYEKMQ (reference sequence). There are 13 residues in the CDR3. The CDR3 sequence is CASSARQGDGYTF. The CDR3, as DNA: TGTGCCAGCAGCGCTCGACAGGGGGATGGCTACACCTTC.

In nucleotides, the CDR3 is TGCGCCAGCAGTCATTCTAGCGGTAACTTCTACGAGCAGTACTTC. Its protein is CASSHSSGNFYEQYF. This chain joins TRBV23-1 and TRBJ2-7; 7 bases line up with TRBD2. TRBV23-1 is placed among ORFs of uncertain function. The J segment lost 3 bases and the V segment lost 3 bases, leaving 8 bases of the junction unmatched. The CDR3 is made up of 15 amino acids.

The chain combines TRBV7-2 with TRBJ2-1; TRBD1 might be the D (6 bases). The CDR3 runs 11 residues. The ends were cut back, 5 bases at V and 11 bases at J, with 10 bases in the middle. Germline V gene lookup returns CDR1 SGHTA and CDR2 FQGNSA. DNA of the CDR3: TGTGCCAGCAGCCAACAGGGTAAGCAGTTCTTC. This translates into CASSQQGKQFF.

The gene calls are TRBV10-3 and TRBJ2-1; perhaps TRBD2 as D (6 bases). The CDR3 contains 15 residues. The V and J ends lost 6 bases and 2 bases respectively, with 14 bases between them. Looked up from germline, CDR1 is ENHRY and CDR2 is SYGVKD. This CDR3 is CAISPGDWAYNEQFF. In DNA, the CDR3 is TGTGCCATCAGCCCCGGGGACTGGGCCTACAATGAGCAGTTCTTC.

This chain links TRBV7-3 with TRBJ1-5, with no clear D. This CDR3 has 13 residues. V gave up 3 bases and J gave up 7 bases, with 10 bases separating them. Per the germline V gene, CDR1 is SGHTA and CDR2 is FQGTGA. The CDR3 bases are TGTGCCAGCAGCTTGAAATACCACCAGCCCCAGCATTTT. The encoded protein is CASSLKYHQPQHF.

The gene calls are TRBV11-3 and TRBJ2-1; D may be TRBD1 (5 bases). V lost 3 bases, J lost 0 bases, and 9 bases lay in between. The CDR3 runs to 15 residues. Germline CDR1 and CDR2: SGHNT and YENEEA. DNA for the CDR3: TGTGCCAGCAGCTTGACAGATAGCTCCTACAATGAGCAGTTCTTC. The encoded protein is CASSLTDSSYNEQFF.

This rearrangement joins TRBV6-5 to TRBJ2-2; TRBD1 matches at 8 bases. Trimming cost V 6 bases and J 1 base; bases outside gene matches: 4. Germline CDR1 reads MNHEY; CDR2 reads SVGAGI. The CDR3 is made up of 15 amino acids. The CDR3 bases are TGTGCCAGCAGAAAGGACAGGGTGAACACCGGGGAGCTGTTTTTT. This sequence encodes CASRKDRVNTGELFF.